This T cell receptor beta chain appears in the sequencing data of a study of blood T cell repertoires in COVID-19. Study overall: COVID-19 samples collected from the United States, Italy and Spain covered acute and convalescent phases. From T cells, B-cell-depleted T cells, or PBMCs came the material, which was cDNA or gDNA.

As handled by the study authors: Amplified reference gene primers provided the basis for estimating nucleated cell counts. Libraries were prepared by immunoSEQ multiplex PCR; TCRdb keeps only in-frame clonotypes and omits some of them. D and trimming come from the DNA, and the V and J calls and clone size come from that table. The data show 150,000 to 200,000 clones, with approximately 84% seen just once and around 12% held by the top ten. Trimming cost V 5 bases and J 11 bases, with 21 bases left between them. This CDR3 comprises 14 residues. Germline CDR1 is SQVTM and CDR2 is ANQGSEA. Clinical history as reported by participants underpinned cohort assignment.

V usage is TRBV29-1 and J usage is TRBJ1-4; the D gene is possibly TRBD1 (6 bases). This sequence originates from a man aged 50 to 59 who had recovered from COVID-19. The sample comprised PBMCs or T cells enriched from blood (not recorded which). The CDR3 spells CSVYWDEGRGKLFF. Written as DNA, the CDR3 is TGCAGCGTTTATTGGGATGAGGGAAGGGGGAAACTGTTTTTT.